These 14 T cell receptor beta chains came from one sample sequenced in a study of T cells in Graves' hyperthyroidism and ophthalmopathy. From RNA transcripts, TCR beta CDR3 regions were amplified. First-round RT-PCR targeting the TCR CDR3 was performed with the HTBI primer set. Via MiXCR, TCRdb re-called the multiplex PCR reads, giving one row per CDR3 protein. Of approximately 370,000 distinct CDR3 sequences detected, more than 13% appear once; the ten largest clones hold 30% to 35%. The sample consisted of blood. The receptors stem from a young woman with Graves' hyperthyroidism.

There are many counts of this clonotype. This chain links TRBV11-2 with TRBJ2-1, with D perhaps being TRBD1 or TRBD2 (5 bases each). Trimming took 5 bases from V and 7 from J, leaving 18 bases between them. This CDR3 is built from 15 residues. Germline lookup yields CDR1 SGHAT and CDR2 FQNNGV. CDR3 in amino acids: CASSRSFQGGNEQFF. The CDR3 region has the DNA TGTGCCAGCAGCCGCTCGTTTCAGGGCGGGAATGAGCAGTTCTTC.

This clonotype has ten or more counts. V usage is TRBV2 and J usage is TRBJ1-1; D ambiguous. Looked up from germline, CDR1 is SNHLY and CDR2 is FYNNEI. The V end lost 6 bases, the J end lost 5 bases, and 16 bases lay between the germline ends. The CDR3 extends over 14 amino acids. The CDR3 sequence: CASRPTLLGTEAFF. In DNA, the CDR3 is TGTGCCAGCAGACCTACATTACTCGGGACTGAAGCTTTCTTT.

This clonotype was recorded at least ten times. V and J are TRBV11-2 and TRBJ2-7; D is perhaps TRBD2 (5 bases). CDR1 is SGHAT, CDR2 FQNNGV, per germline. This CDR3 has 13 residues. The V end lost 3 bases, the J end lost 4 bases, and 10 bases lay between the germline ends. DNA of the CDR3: TGTGCCAGCAGCTTTGCTAGCTGGTACGAGCAGTACTTC. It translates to CASSFASWYEQYF.

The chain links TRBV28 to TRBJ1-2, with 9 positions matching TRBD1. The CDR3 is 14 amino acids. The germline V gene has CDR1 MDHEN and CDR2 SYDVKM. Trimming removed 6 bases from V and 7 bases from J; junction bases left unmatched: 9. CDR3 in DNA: TGTGCCAGCAGAACGACGGGACAGGGAGCTGGCTACACCTTC. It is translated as CASRTTGQGAGYTF.

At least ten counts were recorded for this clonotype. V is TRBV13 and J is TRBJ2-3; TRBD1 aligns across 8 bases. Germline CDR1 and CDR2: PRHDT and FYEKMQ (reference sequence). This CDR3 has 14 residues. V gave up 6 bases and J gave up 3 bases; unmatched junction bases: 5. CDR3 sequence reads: CASRIRQGTDTQYF. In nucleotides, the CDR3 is TGTGCCAGCAGAATACGACAGGGGACAGATACGCAGTATTTT.

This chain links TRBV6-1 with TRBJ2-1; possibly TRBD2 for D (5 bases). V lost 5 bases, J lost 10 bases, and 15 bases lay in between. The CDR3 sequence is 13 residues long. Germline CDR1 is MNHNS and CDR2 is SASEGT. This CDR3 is CASSHNLAYEQFF. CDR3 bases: TGTGCCAGCAGTCATAATCTAGCTTACGAGCAGTTCTTC.

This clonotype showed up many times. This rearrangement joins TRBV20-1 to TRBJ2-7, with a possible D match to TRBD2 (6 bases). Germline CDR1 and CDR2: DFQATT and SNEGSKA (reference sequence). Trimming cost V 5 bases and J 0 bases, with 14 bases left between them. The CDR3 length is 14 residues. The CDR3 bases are TGCAGTGCTTCCCGCCCCGGGGGCTCCTACGAGCAGTACTTC. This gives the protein CSASRPGGSYEQYF.

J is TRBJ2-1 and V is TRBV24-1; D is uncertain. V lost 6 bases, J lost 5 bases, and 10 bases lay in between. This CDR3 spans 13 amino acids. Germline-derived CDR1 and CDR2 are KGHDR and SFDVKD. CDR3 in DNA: TGTGCCACCAGTCCAGTGGCAGACAATGAGCAGTTCTTC. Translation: CATSPVADNEQFF.

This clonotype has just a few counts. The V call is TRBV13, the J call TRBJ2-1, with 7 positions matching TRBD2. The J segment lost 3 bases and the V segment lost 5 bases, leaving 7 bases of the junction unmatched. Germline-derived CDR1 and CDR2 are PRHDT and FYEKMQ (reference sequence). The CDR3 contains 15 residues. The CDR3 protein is CASSGASGDYNEQFF. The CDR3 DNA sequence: TGTGCCAGCAGCGGAGCTAGCGGCGACTACAATGAGCAGTTCTTC. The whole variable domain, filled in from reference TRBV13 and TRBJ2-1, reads AAGVIQSPRHLIKEKRETATLKCYPIPRHDTVYWYQQGPGQDPQFLISFYEKMQSDKGSIPDRFSAQQFSDYHSELNMSSLELGDSALYFCASSGASGDYNEQFFGPGTRLTVL.

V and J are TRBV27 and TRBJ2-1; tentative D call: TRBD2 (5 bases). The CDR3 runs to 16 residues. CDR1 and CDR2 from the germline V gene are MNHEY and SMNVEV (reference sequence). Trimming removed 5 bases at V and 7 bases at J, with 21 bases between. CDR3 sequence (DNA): TGTGCCAGCAGTCCTGAATATGGGCTGCCGGGGAATGAGCAGTTCTTC. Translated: CASSPEYGLPGNEQFF.

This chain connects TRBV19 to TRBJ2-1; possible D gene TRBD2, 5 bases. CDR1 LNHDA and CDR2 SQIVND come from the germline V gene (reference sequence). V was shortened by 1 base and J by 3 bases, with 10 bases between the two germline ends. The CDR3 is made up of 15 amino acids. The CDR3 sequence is CASSIVRARYNEQFF. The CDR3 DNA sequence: TGTGCCAGTAGTATAGTGCGGGCCCGCTACAATGAGCAGTTCTTC.

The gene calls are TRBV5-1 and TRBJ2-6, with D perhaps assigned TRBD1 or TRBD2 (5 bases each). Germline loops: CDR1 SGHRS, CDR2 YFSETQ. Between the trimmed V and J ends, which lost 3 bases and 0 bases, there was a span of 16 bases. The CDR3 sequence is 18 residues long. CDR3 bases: TGCGCCAGCAGCTCACCCCAGGGACGCCGCTCTGGGGCCAACGTCCTGACTTTC. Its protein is CASSSPQGRRSGANVLTF.

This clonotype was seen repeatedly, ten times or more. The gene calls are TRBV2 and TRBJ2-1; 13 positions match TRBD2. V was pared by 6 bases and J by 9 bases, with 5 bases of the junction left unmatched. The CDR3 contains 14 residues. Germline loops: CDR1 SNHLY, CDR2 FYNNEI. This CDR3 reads CASRGLAGRGEQFF. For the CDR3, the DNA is TGTGCCAGCAGGGGACTAGCGGGACGGGGTGAGCAGTTCTTC.

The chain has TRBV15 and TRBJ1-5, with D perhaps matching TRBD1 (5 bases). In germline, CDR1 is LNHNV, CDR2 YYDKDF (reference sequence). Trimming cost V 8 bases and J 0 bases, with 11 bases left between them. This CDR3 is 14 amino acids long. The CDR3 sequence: CATWDGYSNQPQHF. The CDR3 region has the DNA TGTGCCACCTGGGACGGATATAGCAATCAGCCCCAGCATTTT.